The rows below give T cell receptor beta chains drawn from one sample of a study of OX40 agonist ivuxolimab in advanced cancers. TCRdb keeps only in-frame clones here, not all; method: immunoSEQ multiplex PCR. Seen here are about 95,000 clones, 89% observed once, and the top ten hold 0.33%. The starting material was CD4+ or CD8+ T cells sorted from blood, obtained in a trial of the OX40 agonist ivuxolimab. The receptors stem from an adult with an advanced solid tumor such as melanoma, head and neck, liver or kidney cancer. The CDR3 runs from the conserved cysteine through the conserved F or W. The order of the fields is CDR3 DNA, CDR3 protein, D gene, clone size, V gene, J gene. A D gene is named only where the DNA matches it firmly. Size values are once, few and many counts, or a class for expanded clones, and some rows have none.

cdr3_nt: TGCGCCAGCAGCCGACTCCCCGGACTCCGGGAGCAGTACTTC
cdr3_aa: CASSRLPGLREQYF
d_call: NA
clone_size: few
v_call: TRBV4-1
j_call: TRBJ2-7

cdr3_nt: TGTGCCAGCAGTCAGGGACAGGGAGTTGGCTACACCTTC
cdr3_aa: CASSQGQGVGYTF
d_call: TRBD1
clone_size: NA
v_call: TRBV6-6
j_call: TRBJ1-2

cdr3_nt: TGTGCCAGCAGTTACGGGCAGGGTGTGCAGAACACTGAAGCTTTCTTT
cdr3_aa: CASSYGQGVQNTEAFF
d_call: NA
clone_size: NA
v_call: TRBV6-6
j_call: TRBJ1-1

cdr3_nt: TGTGCCAGCAGCTCCACCGGGTCTGGGCCGGGAGAGACCCAGTACTTC
cdr3_aa: CASSSTGSGPGETQYF
d_call: NA
clone_size: NA
v_call: TRBV7-6
j_call: TRBJ2-5

cdr3_nt: TGTGCCGGCGGAATGGGAAGCGGGAGTGGGTCAGATACGCAGTATTTT
cdr3_aa: CAGGMGSGSGSDTQYF
d_call: TRBD2
clone_size: NA
v_call: TRBV5-4
j_call: TRBJ2-3

cdr3_nt: TGTGCCAGCAGCTTGGGGACAGGGGGTGGCTACACCTTC
cdr3_aa: CASSLGTGGGYTF
d_call: TRBD1
clone_size: NA
v_call: TRBV5-4
j_call: TRBJ1-2

cdr3_nt: TGTGCCAGCAGTGAAGGACTGAGCTCTGGGGCCAACGTCCTGACTTTC
cdr3_aa: CASSEGLSSGANVLTF
d_call: NA
clone_size: NA
v_call: TRBV2
j_call: TRBJ2-6

cdr3_nt: TGTGCCAGCAGCTCCCGGACGGGTGAAAAACTGTTTTTT
cdr3_aa: CASSSRTGEKLFF
d_call: NA
clone_size: NA
v_call: TRBV7-2
j_call: TRBJ1-4

cdr3_nt: TGCGCCAGCAGCTTCGATGCGGGCACAGATACGCAGTATTTT
cdr3_aa: CASSFDAGTDTQYF
d_call: NA
clone_size: few
v_call: TRBV5-1
j_call: TRBJ2-3

cdr3_nt: TGCGCCAGCAGCTTGAACGGACACTATAATTCACCCCTCCACTTT
cdr3_aa: CASSLNGHYNSPLHF
d_call: NA
clone_size: NA
v_call: TRBV5-1
j_call: TRBJ1-6

cdr3_nt: TGTGCCAGCAGCTTAGAACGGGCGACAGGGGGCTACTATGGCTACACCTTC
cdr3_aa: CASSLERATGGYYGYTF
d_call: TRBD1
clone_size: NA
v_call: TRBV7-8
j_call: TRBJ1-2

cdr3_nt: TGTGCCAGCAGCCAAATGGGACAGCGAGGAAACACCATATATTTT
cdr3_aa: CASSQMGQRGNTIYF
d_call: TRBD1
clone_size: once
v_call: TRBV7-9
j_call: TRBJ1-3

cdr3_nt: TGTGCCAGCAGCTATTATGATGCTAACTATGGCTACACCTTC
cdr3_aa: CASSYYDANYGYTF
d_call: NA
clone_size: NA
v_call: TRBV9
j_call: TRBJ1-2

cdr3_nt: TGTGCCAGCAGCCTGGGGACAGGGTATGACACAGATACGCAGTATTTT
cdr3_aa: CASSLGTGYDTDTQYF
d_call: TRBD1
clone_size: once
v_call: TRBV7-9
j_call: TRBJ2-3

cdr3_nt: TGCGCCAGCAGCTTGTTAACTAGCGGGGGCCATGAGCAGTTCTTC
cdr3_aa: CASSLLTSGGHEQFF
d_call: TRBD2
clone_size: NA
v_call: TRBV5-1
j_call: TRBJ2-1

cdr3_nt: TGTGCCATCAGTGAGTCGAGGCCAGGGACTACGAACCTCCACTTT
cdr3_aa: CAISESRPGTTNLHF
d_call: NA
clone_size: NA
v_call: TRBV10-3
j_call: TRBJ1-6

cdr3_nt: TGTGCCAGCAGCAGGACAGGGAAGGAAGGCTACACCTTC
cdr3_aa: CASSRTGKEGYTF
d_call: TRBD1
clone_size: NA
v_call: TRBV7-9
j_call: TRBJ1-2

cdr3_nt: TGTGCCAGTAGTAGTCGGGGGCTGGGGGCCAAAAACATTCAGTACTTC
cdr3_aa: CASSSRGLGAKNIQYF
d_call: NA
clone_size: NA
v_call: TRBV19
j_call: TRBJ2-4

cdr3_nt: TGTGCCTGCCGGGACAGATCGTTCTATGGCTACACCTTC
cdr3_aa: CACRDRSFYGYTF
d_call: TRBD1
clone_size: few
v_call: TRBV19
j_call: TRBJ1-2

cdr3_nt: TGTGCCAGCTCACCACTGGGGGTGAACAGCCTCTACGAGCAGTACTTC
cdr3_aa: CASSPLGVNSLYEQYF
d_call: NA
clone_size: NA
v_call: TRBV18
j_call: TRBJ2-7

cdr3_nt: TGTGCCTGGAGTGAGCCTATGAACGGGAGGGCCGGAGATACGCAGTATTTT
cdr3_aa: CAWSEPMNGRAGDTQYF
d_call: TRBD2
clone_size: NA
v_call: TRBV30
j_call: TRBJ2-3

cdr3_nt: TGTGCCAGCATCTTACAGGGAGGGTACGAGCAGTACTTC
cdr3_aa: CASILQGGYEQYF
d_call: NA
clone_size: few
v_call: TRBV6-6
j_call: TRBJ2-7

cdr3_nt: TGCGCCAGCAGCCAAGTCGGAAAACAATACGAGCAGTACTTC
cdr3_aa: CASSQVGKQYEQYF
d_call: NA
clone_size: NA
v_call: TRBV4-3
j_call: TRBJ2-7

cdr3_nt: TGTGCCAGCAGCTTGTACGGATACTATGGCTACACCTTC
cdr3_aa: CASSLYGYYGYTF
d_call: NA
clone_size: few
v_call: TRBV5-4
j_call: TRBJ1-2

cdr3_nt: TGTGCCAGCAGCACGGGACTAGCGGGCACAGATACGCAGTATTTT
cdr3_aa: CASSTGLAGTDTQYF
d_call: TRBD2
clone_size: NA
v_call: TRBV7-9
j_call: TRBJ2-3

cdr3_nt: TGTGCCTGGAGCCGGGACAGAGCTCTGGAAAAACTGTTTTTT
cdr3_aa: CAWSRDRALEKLFF
d_call: TRBD1
clone_size: NA
v_call: TRBV30
j_call: TRBJ1-4

cdr3_nt: TGTGCCAGCAGCTTAACGGCGATTATCCCTGGAAACACCATATATTTT
cdr3_aa: CASSLTAIIPGNTIYF
d_call: NA
clone_size: NA
v_call: TRBV7-8
j_call: TRBJ1-3

cdr3_nt: TGTGCCAGCAGCTGGACAGGGGGCACTGAAGCTTTCTTT
cdr3_aa: CASSWTGGTEAFF
d_call: TRBD1
clone_size: NA
v_call: TRBV7-9
j_call: TRBJ1-1

cdr3_nt: TGTGCCAGTAGTAGATCTCAAGGAGCAGGGACTGAAGCTTTCTTT
cdr3_aa: CASSRSQGAGTEAFF
d_call: NA
clone_size: NA
v_call: TRBV19
j_call: TRBJ1-1

cdr3_nt: TGTGCCAGCAGCCCTAGATTAGGGGGTTCGGAGACCCAGTACTTC
cdr3_aa: CASSPRLGGSETQYF
d_call: NA
clone_size: NA
v_call: TRBV7-9
j_call: TRBJ2-5

cdr3_nt: TGTGCCAGTAGTATCGGAGGGGTCTACAATGAGCAGTTCTTC
cdr3_aa: CASSIGGVYNEQFF
d_call: NA
clone_size: NA
v_call: TRBV19
j_call: TRBJ2-1

cdr3_nt: TGTGCCATCAGTGAGGGAGGGGCGGGATGGTACAATGAGCAGTTCTTC
cdr3_aa: CAISEGGAGWYNEQFF
d_call: NA
clone_size: NA
v_call: TRBV10-3
j_call: TRBJ2-1

cdr3_nt: TGTGCCACCAGCAGAGATCTGGGTGGCTACACCTTC
cdr3_aa: CATSRDLGGYTF
d_call: NA
clone_size: NA
v_call: TRBV15
j_call: TRBJ1-2

cdr3_nt: TGTGCCAGCAGCGTTAGGTCCGAGGGGAACACTGAAGCTTTCTTT
cdr3_aa: CASSVRSEGNTEAFF
d_call: NA
clone_size: NA
v_call: TRBV9
j_call: TRBJ1-1

cdr3_nt: TGTGCCAGCAGCACGGGACAGGGATTCACTGAAGCTTTCTTT
cdr3_aa: CASSTGQGFTEAFF
d_call: TRBD1
clone_size: NA
v_call: TRBV5-4
j_call: TRBJ1-1

cdr3_nt: TGTGCCAGCAGCCGATTAGGGACTAGCGGGAGGGGGGGAATCTACAATGAGCAGTTCTTC
cdr3_aa: CASSRLGTSGRGGIYNEQFF
d_call: TRBD2
clone_size: NA
v_call: TRBV5-8
j_call: TRBJ2-1

cdr3_nt: TGCGCCAGCAGCCAACCCCACACTCGACAGGGTAATCAGCCCCAGCATTTT
cdr3_aa: CASSQPHTRQGNQPQHF
d_call: TRBD1
clone_size: NA
v_call: TRBV4-1
j_call: TRBJ1-5

cdr3_nt: TGTGCCAGCAGTTACTTTAAGGACAGGGGTCTCTATGGCTACACCTTC
cdr3_aa: CASSYFKDRGLYGYTF
d_call: TRBD1
clone_size: NA
v_call: TRBV6-5
j_call: TRBJ1-2

cdr3_nt: TGTGCCAGCAGCACACGGGGGATCAATGGCTACACCTTC
cdr3_aa: CASSTRGINGYTF
d_call: NA
clone_size: few
v_call: TRBV9
j_call: TRBJ1-2

cdr3_nt: TGTGCCAGCAGTGTTCCGGCGGGGGAGAACACTGAAGCTTTCTTT
cdr3_aa: CASSVPAGENTEAFF
d_call: NA
clone_size: NA
v_call: TRBV25-1
j_call: TRBJ1-1

cdr3_nt: TGTGCCAGCAGCTTGGTGGCGGGTGGAGGAGCTAACTATGGCTACACCTTC
cdr3_aa: CASSLVAGGGANYGYTF
d_call: NA
clone_size: NA
v_call: TRBV5-4
j_call: TRBJ1-2

cdr3_nt: TGTGCCAGCAGCCCTTTCCAATTCCCGGGGTCGTTGAATGAGCAGTTCTTC
cdr3_aa: CASSPFQFPGSLNEQFF
d_call: NA
clone_size: once
v_call: TRBV13
j_call: TRBJ2-1

cdr3_nt: TGTGCCAGCAGCGCCACGACAGGGTACTCTGGAAACACCATATATTTT
cdr3_aa: CASSATTGYSGNTIYF
d_call: TRBD1
clone_size: NA
v_call: TRBV7-8
j_call: TRBJ1-3

cdr3_nt: TGTGCCAGCTCACCCATAAACCGGGCAGGGGCGGCCTACAATGAGCAGTTCTTC
cdr3_aa: CASSPINRAGAAYNEQFF
d_call: NA
clone_size: NA
v_call: TRBV18
j_call: TRBJ2-1

cdr3_nt: TGTGCCATCAGTGTAGGGACAGGGGTTTACGAGCAGTACTTC
cdr3_aa: CAISVGTGVYEQYF
d_call: TRBD1
clone_size: NA
v_call: TRBV10-3
j_call: TRBJ2-7

cdr3_nt: TGTGCCAGGGAGGACAGGAAAAGGCATCAGCCCCAGCATTTT
cdr3_aa: CAREDRKRHQPQHF
d_call: TRBD1
clone_size: few
v_call: TRBV6-4
j_call: TRBJ1-5

cdr3_nt: TGCGCCAGCAGCTTGGAAGTAAATTCCTACGAGCAGTACTTC
cdr3_aa: CASSLEVNSYEQYF
d_call: NA
clone_size: NA
v_call: TRBV5-1
j_call: TRBJ2-7

cdr3_nt: TGTGCCATCAGTGGGGACAGGGCGAACACCGGGGAGCTGTTTTTT
cdr3_aa: CAISGDRANTGELFF
d_call: TRBD1
clone_size: NA
v_call: TRBV10-3
j_call: TRBJ2-2

cdr3_nt: TGCGCCAGCACCGACCCGAAGGGAGGGGGTTGGATCACTGAAGCTTTCTTT
cdr3_aa: CASTDPKGGGWITEAFF
d_call: NA
clone_size: NA
v_call: TRBV5-1
j_call: TRBJ1-1

cdr3_nt: TGCGCCAGCAGCTTGGGACAGGAAAGCACAGATACGCAGTATTTT
cdr3_aa: CASSLGQESTDTQYF
d_call: NA
clone_size: NA
v_call: TRBV5-1
j_call: TRBJ2-3